The 15 T cell receptor beta chains below all came from one sample that was sequenced in a study of tumour-infiltrating T cells in Burkitt lymphoma. This table comes from immunoSEQ multiplex PCR, and its TCRdb copy is limited to in-frame clones, with some not included. The sample carries about 1,600 clones, 15% to 20% recorded once. The sequencing input was tumor tissue. These receptors originate from a human donor with diffuse large B-cell lymphoma.

A few counts support this clone. Different DNA sequences within this sample yield the same CDR3. The chain recombines TRBV7-6 with TRBJ2-1, with unresolved D. Between the trimmed V and J ends, which lost 5 bases and 10 bases, there was a span of 9 bases. Germline V CDR1 and CDR2: SGHVS, FNYEAQ. CDR3 size: 11 residues. CDR3 nucleotide sequence: TGTGCCAGCAGCCAACGTACGGAGCAGTTCTTC. Its translation: CASSQRTEQFF.

There are a few counts of this clone. The CDR3 protein is CASSQEVRKTQYF. The CDR3 DNA reads as TGCGCCAGCAGCCAAGAAGTTAGGAAGACCCAGTACTTC. The V call is TRBV4-1, the J call TRBJ2-5, with D unclear. V dropped 0 bases and J dropped 6 bases, with 8 bases sitting between them. Germline values: CDR1 MGHRA, CDR2 YSYEKL. This CDR3 contains 13 residues.

This chain joins TRBV6-5 and TRBJ2-7, with a weak D call TRBD1 (5 bases). Trimming took off 6 bases at V and 4 bases at J, with 10 bases between the two ends. The CDR3 spans 12 residues. Germline V gives CDR1 MNHEY, CDR2 SVGAGI. CDR3 nucleotides: TGTGCCAGCAGCCCAAAGGGGTACGAGCAGTACTTC. Translating gives CASSPKGYEQYF.

The gene calls are TRBV6-1 and TRBJ2-7, with 8 nucleotides matching TRBD2. The J segment lost 5 bases and the V segment lost 10 bases, leaving 7 bases of the junction unmatched. Germline CDR1 and CDR2: MNHNS and SASEGT. The CDR3 runs to 12 residues. The CDR3 region is CAMSGSMNEQYF. For the CDR3, the DNA is TGTGCCATGAGCGGGAGTATGAACGAGCAGTACTTC.

This clone appeared a few times. The chain has TRBV7-9 and TRBJ2-2; D is tentatively TRBD1 or TRBD2 (5 bases each). CDR1 is SEHNR and CDR2 is FQNEAQ in the germline V gene (reference sequence). The CDR3 contains 15 residues. Between the trimmed V and J ends, which lost 2 bases and 1 base, there was a span of 8 bases. CDR3 sequence reads: CASSLRGLNTGELFF. The CDR3 DNA reads TGTGCCAGCAGCTTACGGGGCTTGAACACCGGGGAGCTGTTTTTT.

The chain carries TRBV30 and TRBJ2-2, with D possibly being TRBD1 (6 bases). The CDR3 contains 14 residues. CDR1 and CDR2 from the germline V gene are GTSNPN and SVGIG (reference sequence). The V end lost 1 base, the J end lost 6 bases, and 12 bases lay between the germline ends. The CDR3 nucleotides read TGTGCCTGGAGTGCGAGCGAGGGGGCCGGGGAGCTGTTTTTT. It specifies CAWSASEGAGELFF.

The chain employs TRBV5-1 and TRBJ1-2; D not certain. The CDR3 sequence is 14 residues long. Germline loops: CDR1 SGHRS, CDR2 YFSETQ. Trimming shortened V by 0 bases and J by 4 bases, and 10 bases separated the two germline ends. CDR3 region: CASSLVSDFYGYTF. CDR3 DNA sequence: TGCGCCAGCAGCTTGGTTTCAGATTTCTATGGCTACACCTTC.

V usage is TRBV27 and J usage is TRBJ2-7; tentatively, D is TRBD2 (5 bases). Germline CDR1 is MNHEY and CDR2 is SMNVEV (reference sequence). V dropped 6 bases and J dropped 4 bases, with 19 bases sitting between them. The CDR3 totals 15 residues. The CDR3 loop is CASRVAGVSGYEQYF. The CDR3 DNA reads as TGTGCCAGCAGAGTCGCCGGGGTTTCGGGGTACGAGCAGTACTTC.

The chain has TRBV28 and TRBJ2-5; D uncertain. The germline V and J ends were trimmed by 3 bases and 2 bases, with 22 bases remaining between them. This CDR3 is built from 18 residues. Germline assignment: CDR1 MDHEN and CDR2 SYDVKM. The CDR3 DNA sequence: TGTGCCAGCAGTTTTCTTTTTTCACTTACGCCTTTTCAAGAGACCCAGTACTTC. Amino acids: CASSFLFSLTPFQETQYF.

J is TRBJ1-5 and V is TRBV2; the D gene is possibly TRBD1 (5 bases). V was shortened by 6 bases and J by 3 bases, with 12 bases between the two germline ends. The germline gives CDR1 SNHLY, CDR2 FYNNEI. The CDR3 extends over 14 amino acids. CDR3 residues: CASRSGRPNQPQHF. In nucleotides, the CDR3 is TGTGCCAGCAGGTCGGGACGGCCCAATCAGCCCCAGCATTTT.

This clone was seen only a few times. Other DNA sequences in the same sample also yield this CDR3. The V gene is TRBV10-3, the J gene TRBJ1-5; D is unresolved. The CDR3 covers 13 residues. Germline CDR1 reads ENHRY; CDR2 reads SYGVKD. With 3 bases removed from V and 11 bases from J, the gap between germline ends came to 14 bases. The CDR3 reads CAISESSRQTQHF. CDR3 DNA: TGTGCCATCAGTGAAAGTTCTCGACAAACCCAGCATTTT.

This rearrangement joins TRBV2 to TRBJ2-2, with D perhaps matching TRBD2 (6 bases). Trimming cost V 6 bases and J 3 bases, with 17 bases left between them. Germline lookup yields CDR1 SNHLY and CDR2 FYNNEI. The CDR3 covers 16 residues. CDR3 sequence reads: CASRLLASDYTGELFF. The CDR3 DNA sequence: TGTGCCAGCAGACTACTAGCCTCAGACTACACCGGGGAGCTGTTTTTT.

The chain is built from TRBV5-5 and TRBJ1-4; 9 bases fit TRBD1. V lost 2 bases, J lost 2 bases, and 4 bases stayed unmatched. Germline CDR1 SGHKS, CDR2 YYEKEE (reference sequence). This CDR3 region has 16 residues. CDR3 in DNA: TGTGCCAGCAGCTTCGACAGGGGGGGGACTAATGAAAAACTGTTTTTT. This encodes CASSFDRGGTNEKLFF.

The V and J genes are TRBV30 and TRBJ2-4, with 9 nucleotides matching TRBD2. The CDR3 sequence is 17 residues long. Per germline, CDR1 GTSNPN and CDR2 SVGIG (reference sequence). The trim removed 0 bases at V and 1 base at J, leaving 7 bases unmatched. In nucleotides, the CDR3 is TGTGCCTGGAGTGTGATAGCGGGAGTGGTGGCCAAAAACATTCAGTACTTC. Translating gives CAWSVIAGVVAKNIQYF.

This clone occurred a few times. This chain connects TRBV5-1 to TRBJ2-4; D tentatively fits TRBD1 or TRBD2 (5 bases each). This CDR3 has 13 amino acids. Trimming pared 0 bases from V and 7 bases from J, leaving 8 bases between. CDR1 and CDR2 (germline): SGHRS, YFSETQ. The CDR3 sequence: CASSLAEGNIQYF. The CDR3 bases are TGCGCCAGCAGCTTGGCCGAGGGGAACATTCAGTACTTC.